This TCR beta chain was captured in a study of Graves' ophthalmopathy and Graves' hyperthyroidism. The CDR3 runs 14 residues. The V gene's germline CDR1 is SGHVS and CDR2 FNYEAQ. Trimming stripped 8 bases from V and 6 bases from J, with 14 bases between. This clonotype was counted once. Amplification from RNA transcripts yielded the TCR beta CDR3 regions. RT-PCR in the first round used HTBI primers; a second-round multiplex PCR followed. In TCRdb, the multiplex PCR reads were re-called with MiXCR into one record per CDR3 protein. The sample has about 240,000 distinct CDR3 sequences; 45% are singletons.

The source of this sequence is an adult man with Graves' ophthalmopathy. This chain uses TRBV7-6 with TRBJ1-6, with D maybe TRBD1 (5 bases). Material: peripheral blood. The CDR3 region is CASGAGAANSPLHF. The DNA for the CDR3 is TGTGCCAGCGGGGCCGGGGCGGCTAATTCACCCCTCCACTTT.